Presented here are 15 T cell receptor beta chains from one specimen sequenced in a study of blood T cell repertoires in COVID-19. Method: immunoSEQ multiplex PCR; TCRdb's copy keeps in-frame clones and lacks some. The sample includes roughly 250,000 clones, approximately 82% of them seen just once. The sequenced sample was peripheral blood. The source is a woman of 80 years or more with acute or convalescent COVID-19.

The chain links TRBV6-1 to TRBJ2-5; possible D gene TRBD2, 6 bases. The CDR3 has 16 residues. Germline V CDR1 and CDR2: MNHNS, SASEGT. V was shortened by 2 bases and J by 4 bases, with 17 bases between the two germline ends. The CDR3 sequence: CASSEMRDSVGETQYF. CDR3 nucleotide sequence: TGTGCCAGCAGTGAAATGCGGGACTCGGTGGGAGAGACCCAGTACTTC.

V is TRBV6-5 and J is TRBJ1-4, with 9 bases aligning to TRBD1. The CDR3 has 15 amino acids. CDR1 is MNHEY, CDR2 SVGAGI, per germline. The V gene end was trimmed by 6 bases and the J gene end by 5 bases; junction bases not matched to a gene: 7. CDR3 sequence (DNA): TGTGCCAGCAGCCAGGGTGGGACAGGGAATGAAAAACTGTTTTTT. It yields the protein CASSQGGTGNEKLFF.

This clone was seen more than once but under ten times. CDR3 sequence reads: CASSTHRGASYNEQFF. CDR3 nucleotides: TGTGCCAGCAGTACCCATCGGGGGGCGTCCTACAATGAGCAGTTCTTC. The gene calls are TRBV5-8 and TRBJ2-1; D may be TRBD2 (7 bases). The CDR3 runs to 16 residues. The germline V and J ends were trimmed by 5 bases and 1 base, with 16 bases remaining between them. Per germline, CDR1 SGHTS and CDR2 YDEGEE. Full variable domain (remainder filled in from reference TRBV5-8 and TRBJ2-1): EAGVTQSPTHLIKTRGQQATLRCSPISGHTSVYWYQQALGLGLQFLLWYDEGEERNRGNFPPRFSGRQFPNYSSELNVNALELEDSALYLCASSTHRGASYNEQFFGPGTRLTVL.

The chain couples TRBV5-6 to TRBJ2-1; 7 bases are shared with TRBD1. The CDR3 contains 15 residues. Germline V gene sequence: CDR1 SGHDT, CDR2 YYEEEE. With 4 bases clipped from V and 4 bases from J, the junction kept 8 bases outside the gene matches. This CDR3 is CASSRVGGRYNEQFF. The CDR3 DNA follows: TGTGCCAGCAGCCGAGTAGGGGGCCGATACAATGAGCAGTTCTTC.

The chain uses TRBV6-5 and TRBJ1-2, with a weak D call TRBD1 (6 bases). CDR3 size: 15 residues. In germline, CDR1 is MNHEY, CDR2 SVGAGI. The V end lost 0 bases, the J end lost 5 bases, and 13 bases lay between the germline ends. CDR3 nucleotide sequence: TGTGCCAGCAGTTACTCGCGGGGGGCGAATTATGGCTACACCTTC. Encoded protein: CASSYSRGANYGYTF.

V and J are TRBV28 and TRBJ1-4, with 7 bases matching TRBD1. Germline V lookup: CDR1 MDHEN, CDR2 SYDVKM. CDR3 length equals 17 residues. The J segment lost 0 bases and the V segment lost 4 bases, leaving 8 bases of the junction unmatched. CDR3 sequence (DNA): TGTGCCAGCAGTTCGACAGGGTCCCGTCCAACTAATGAAAAACTGTTTTTT. It translates to CASSSTGSRPTNEKLFF. Variable domain in full (rest from reference TRBV28 and TRBJ1-4): DVKVTQSSRYLVKRTGEKVFLECVQDMDHENMFWYRQDPGLGLRLIYFSYDVKMKEKGDIPEGYSVSREKKERFSLILESASTNQTSMYLCASSSTGSRPTNEKLFFGSGTQLSVL.

The chain is built from TRBV27 and TRBJ2-3; D not certain. This CDR3 region has 13 residues. Trimming pared 3 bases from V and 1 base from J, leaving 5 bases between. Germline V gene lookup returns CDR1 MNHEY and CDR2 SMNVEV (reference sequence). The CDR3 sequence: CASSFRGTDTQYF. The DNA of the CDR3 is TGTGCCAGCAGTTTCCGGGGCACAGATACGCAGTATTTT.

CDR3 loop: CAAGGGASNQPQHF. The DNA for the CDR3 is TGTGCCGCCGGCGGGGGGGCAAGCAATCAGCCCCAGCATTTT. The J gene is TRBJ1-5, the V gene TRBV6-5, with a tentative D call TRBD1 (6 bases). From germline, CDR1 is MNHEY and CDR2 SVGAGI. Trimming cost V 11 bases and J 1 base, with 15 bases left between them. The CDR3 is 14 residues long.

The V call is TRBV19, the J call TRBJ1-1; tentatively, D is TRBD1 (6 bases). Deletions cut 7 bases from V and 1 base from J, with 19 bases between. Germline V gene data show CDR1 as LNHDA and CDR2 as SQIVND (reference sequence). The CDR3 consists of 16 residues. CDR3 region: CASTPGDQGTNTEAFF. Written as DNA, the CDR3 is TGTGCCAGTACCCCCGGTGATCAGGGGACGAACACTGAAGCTTTCTTT.

V is TRBV21-1 and J is TRBJ2-3; the table's D call TRBD1 went unverified against the DNA. TRBV21-1 is termed a pseudogene. CDR3 length equals 19 residues. This CDR3 reads CASSKGRDRGRIGTDTQYF. The DNA of the CDR3 is TGTGCCAGCAGCAAAGGACGTGACAGGGGGCGGATTGGCACAGATACGCAGTATTTT.

The chain uses TRBV4-2 and TRBJ1-5; D is undetermined. Trimming stripped 0 bases from V and 6 bases from J, with 12 bases between. The germline V gene has CDR1 LGHNA and CDR2 YNFKEQ. There are 15 residues in the CDR3. CDR3 residues: CASSQDRTASQPQHF. CDR3 DNA: TGTGCCAGCAGCCAAGATAGAACAGCAAGTCAGCCCCAGCATTTT.

The V and J genes are TRBV9 and TRBJ2-7, with D hard to call. Between the trimmed V and J ends, which lost 0 bases and 5 bases, there was a span of 6 bases. The CDR3 spans 12 residues. CDR1 is SGDLS, CDR2 YYNGEE, per germline. CDR3 loop: CASSVARHEQYF. The CDR3 nucleotides are TGTGCCAGCAGCGTAGCTAGGCACGAGCAGTACTTC.

The V gene is TRBV18, the J gene TRBJ2-1, with 7 bases that match TRBD1. The junction had 2 bases not matched to a gene; V was cut back by 1 base and J by 8 bases. The germline CDR1 and CDR2 sequences are KGHSH and LQKENI. This CDR3 is 13 amino acids long. The CDR3 region has the DNA TGTGCCAGCTCACCACAGGGGGCCCATGAGCAGTTCTTC. This sequence encodes CASSPQGAHEQFF. The whole variable domain, filled in from reference TRBV18 and TRBJ2-1, reads NAGVMQNPRHLVRRRGQEARLRCSPMKGHSHVYWYRQLPEEGLKFMVYLQKENIIDESGMPKERFSAEFPKEGPSILRIQQVVRGDSAAYFCASSPQGAHEQFFGPGTRLTVL.

This clone is a singleton in its sample. The gene calls are TRBV11-3 and TRBJ2-2, with 7 bases lining up with TRBD1. The germline gives CDR1 SGHNT, CDR2 YENEEA. This CDR3 is 15 amino acids long. Germline trimming cut 3 bases from V and 2 bases from J; bases unmatched to any gene: 3. Written as DNA, the CDR3 is TGTGCCAGCAGCTTCGGGACAGCTAACACCGGGGAGCTGTTTTTT. It codes for CASSFGTANTGELFF.

The chain recombines TRBV11-3 with TRBJ2-5, with no clear D. CDR1 SGHNT and CDR2 YENEEA come from the germline V gene. This CDR3 is built from 13 residues. The germline V and J ends were trimmed by 5 bases and 5 bases, with 12 bases remaining between them. For the CDR3, the DNA is TGTGCCAGCAGCCCTCCGGCTAGTGAGACCCAGTACTTC. Protein: CASSPPASETQYF.